This entry concerns a single T cell receptor beta chain. Using its own MiXCR run on the 5' RACE reads, TCRdb lists one record per CDR3 protein. The sample contains 560,000 or so distinct CDR3 sequences, roughly a sixth of which appear only once. These data are taken from a study of T-cell memory formation after mild COVID-19. The germline V and J ends were trimmed by 4 bases and 4 bases, with 13 bases remaining between them. Germline assignment: CDR1 SQVTM and CDR2 ANQGSEA. This CDR3 has 13 residues. This receptor was taken from an adult woman who had mild COVID-19 (a few samples of this study predate the infection). Cell type and time point are not known. J is TRBJ1-2 and V is TRBV29-1, with D perhaps matching TRBD1 (5 bases). Sequenced: PBMCs or a T cell subset sorted from them (not recorded which). CDR3 residues: CSVGGGMAYGYTF. DNA of the CDR3: TGCAGCGTTGGCGGGGGGATGGCCTATGGCTACACCTTC.